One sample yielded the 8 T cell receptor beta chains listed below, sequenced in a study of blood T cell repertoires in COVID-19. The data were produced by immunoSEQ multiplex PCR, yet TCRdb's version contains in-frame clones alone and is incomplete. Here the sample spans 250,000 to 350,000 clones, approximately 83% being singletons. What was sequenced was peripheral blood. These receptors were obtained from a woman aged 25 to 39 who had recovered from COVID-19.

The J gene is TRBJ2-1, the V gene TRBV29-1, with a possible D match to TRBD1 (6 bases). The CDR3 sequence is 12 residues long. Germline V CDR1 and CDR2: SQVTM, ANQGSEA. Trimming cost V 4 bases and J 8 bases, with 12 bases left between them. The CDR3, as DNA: TGCAGCGTTGGAGGGGGTGGGTATGAGCAGTTCTTC. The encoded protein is CSVGGGGYEQFF.

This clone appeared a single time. The CDR3 region is CASSPGDYGYTF. For the CDR3, the DNA is TGTGCCAGCTCACCGGGAGACTATGGCTACACCTTC. This sequence joins TRBV18 and TRBJ1-2; D is uncertain. V was pared by 3 bases and J by 3 bases, with 5 bases between. Germline CDR1 KGHSH, CDR2 LQKENI. The CDR3 is made up of 12 amino acids.

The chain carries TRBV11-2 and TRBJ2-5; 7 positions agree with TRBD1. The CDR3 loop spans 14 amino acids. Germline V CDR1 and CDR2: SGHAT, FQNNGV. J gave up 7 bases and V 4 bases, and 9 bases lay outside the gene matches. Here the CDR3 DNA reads TGTGCCAGCAGCTCCCGAACAGGGGTCGCGACCCAGTACTTC. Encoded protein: CASSSRTGVATQYF.

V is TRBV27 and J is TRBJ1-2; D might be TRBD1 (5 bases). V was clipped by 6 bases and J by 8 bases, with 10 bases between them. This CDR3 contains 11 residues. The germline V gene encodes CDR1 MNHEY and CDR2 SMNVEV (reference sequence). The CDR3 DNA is TGTGCCAGCAGCTCAGGGCGGGGCTACACCTTC. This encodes CASSSGRGYTF.

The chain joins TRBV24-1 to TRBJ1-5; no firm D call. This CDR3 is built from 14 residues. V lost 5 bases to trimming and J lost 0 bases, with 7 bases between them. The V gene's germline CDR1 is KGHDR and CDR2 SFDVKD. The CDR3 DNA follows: TGTGCCACCAGTGCCCCGTATAGCAATCAGCCCCAGCATTTT. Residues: CATSAPYSNQPQHF.

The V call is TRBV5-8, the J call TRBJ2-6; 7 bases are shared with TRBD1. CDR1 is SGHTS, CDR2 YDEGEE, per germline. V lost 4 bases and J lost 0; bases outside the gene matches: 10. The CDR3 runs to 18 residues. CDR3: CASSDLKRQGSGANVLTF. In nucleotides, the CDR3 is TGTGCCAGCAGCGACCTAAAAAGACAGGGCTCTGGGGCCAACGTCCTGACTTTC. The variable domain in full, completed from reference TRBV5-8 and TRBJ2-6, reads EAGVTQSPTHLIKTRGQQATLRCSPISGHTSVYWYQQALGLGLQFLLWYDEGEERNRGNFPPRFSGRQFPNYSSELNVNALELEDSALYLCASSDLKRQGSGANVLTFGAGSRLTVL.

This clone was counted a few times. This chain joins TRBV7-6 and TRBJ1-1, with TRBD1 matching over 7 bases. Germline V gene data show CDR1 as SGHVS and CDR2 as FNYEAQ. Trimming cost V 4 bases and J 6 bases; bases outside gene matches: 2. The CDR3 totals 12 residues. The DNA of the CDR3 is TGTGCCAGCAGCTCCGACAGGGCTGAAGCTTTCTTT. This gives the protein CASSSDRAEAFF.

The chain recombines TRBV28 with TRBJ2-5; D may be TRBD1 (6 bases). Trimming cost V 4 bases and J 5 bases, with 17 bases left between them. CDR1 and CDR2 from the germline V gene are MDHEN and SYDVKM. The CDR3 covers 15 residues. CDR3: CASSSNTGFGETQYF. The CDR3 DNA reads TGTGCCAGCAGTTCGAACACAGGGTTTGGGGAGACCCAGTACTTC.